The source of this T cell receptor (beta chain) is a study of blood T cells in healthy people across ages (dated by TCRdb to the mid-2010s). With regard to the full study: In model experiments, roughly one uniquely barcoded TCR beta cDNA molecule per two T cells was captured by template switching. The study measured age-related changes in TCR beta repertoire diversity using deep sequencing normalized with unique cDNA molecular identifiers. Four age groups were formed from the donors: young (average approximately 15 years), middle-aged (approximately 40), aged (62) and long-lived (more than 75). Using the same blood draw, the study looked at two additional independent replicas of 1 million unique cDNA reads for two donors, one aged 18 to 30 and the other aged 80 or older.

This clonotype was observed a few times. Its antigen remains undetermined. No much larger clonotype is one base removed from it; base qualities were not supplied. On the study overall, not on this receptor specifically: Estimates of total diversity based on one million sequenced T cells were considered lower bounds and underestimates. The percentage of naive T cells measured by flow cytometry correlated strongly with observed TCR beta diversity. Compared with the aged group, more naive CD4+ T cells, fewer expanded clones and increased TCR diversity were shown by the long-lived group, suggesting age selection. Since profiling was done on bulk unsorted PBMCs, naive and antigen-experienced compartments could not be conclusively compared. Observed TCR beta diversity per million T cells fell roughly linearly with age, and a significant reduction was already apparent by age about 36. Because the CMV infection status of the donors was unknown, age-related changes in expanded clonotypes may potentially have been confounded.

Systemically healthy Caucasian individuals from Russia, around 38 in total and aged roughly 6 to 100 years, were included as donors. Each donor gave 8 to 10 milliliters of peripheral blood, collected into EDTA-treated Vacutainer tubes. Ficoll-Paque density-gradient centrifugation was used to isolate PBMCs, with at least 7 million obtained per sample. Trizol reagent was used to extract total RNA from PBMCs, with at least 5.5 micrograms per sample. For every donor, an aliquot of PBMCs went through flow cytometry to measure the percentages of naive CD45RAhigh/CD27high T cells. Libraries were constructed by 5' RACE. These reads were obtained on an Illumina HiSeq 2500. A second PCR of about 7 to 12 cycles was run with a J-beta primer mix and a sample-barcoded 5' primer. A template-switch 5' adaptor carrying 12 random nucleotides introduced a unique molecular identifier onto each TCR beta cDNA molecule. Each sample yielded at least 3 million CDR3-containing paired-end reads. First-strand cDNA synthesis was performed from all RNA using the Mint cDNA synthesis kit, with priming by a TRBC-specific oligonucleotide. All cDNA was treated with uracil-DNA glycosylase and then went through a first 18-cycle PCR with the universal primers M1SS and BC2_uni_R. The original pipeline was this. For normalization, 1 million high-quality reads were randomly selected from each sample, with every read carrying a distinct molecular identifier. Instead of being binned into consensus sequences, reads with shared molecular identifiers were discarded. MiTCR, run with a Q25 quality threshold and the strictest error-elimination algorithm, handled CDR3 identification, clonotype clustering and error correction. Lower-bound total TCR beta diversity was estimated with a nonparametric unseen species model using Euler transformation. Through fastp at Q25 and MiXCR, TCRdb rebuilt clones from the public reads, retaining in-frame beta chains. Identical CDR3 protein sequences are pooled into one entry, listed with their most common genes and DNA. These V and J calls are TCRdb output, not the study's own analysis. Here the sample has about 800,000 distinct CDR3 sequences; approximately 25% occur a single time. Under 4.5% of the sample comes from the top ten.

This sample also belongs to another study, concerning T cells of mothers and their children. As the second publication notes: Nine systemically healthy Caucasian individuals, comprising three mothers and their six children, were included as donors. cDNA synthesis used all of the extracted RNA, with 1.5 ug of RNA in each 15 ul reaction. In the second PCR, sample barcodes and 2-4 random nucleotides were introduced via the M1S primer. More than 8 million TCR beta CDR3 reads were obtained from each mother, and some 3.2 million reads were obtained from each child. Thymic selection similarly shapes TCR recombination output in related and unrelated pairs, with minor effect from inherited differences. Normalized repertoire overlap was always found to be slightly, but never significantly, higher in related mother-child pairs than in unrelated mother-child pairs. Persistent microchimeric T cell clones were not detected, at a sensitivity of about 100 clones per million clonotypes. To look for features that set related mother-child pairs apart from unrelated individuals, the researchers ran deep NGS to compare the TCR beta repertoires of mothers and children. On average, the children were about 10 +/- 4 years old, while the mothers were 40 +/- 4 years old. After adapter ligation with NEBNext reagents, the libraries were sequenced on Illumina HiSeq 2000 with 100+100 nt paired-end reads. To prevent cross-contamination, the mother and child libraries were prepared a month apart and were sequenced in separate runs. For each donor, somewhere between 500,000 and 2,000,000 distinct TCR beta clonotypes were identified. Naive TCR beta clonotypes were estimated from low-frequency clonotypes matched to each donor's FACS-determined naive share, without sorting.

The source material was blood. The clonotype originates from a boy between 10 and 17 years old in good health.

The CDR3: CASRRQASSTDTQYF. The nucleotide sequence is TGCGCCAGCCGCCGACAGGCGTCTAGCACAGATACGCAGTATTTT. The sequence links TRBV4-1 to TRBJ2-3; a tentative D match to TRBD1 spans 6 bases. The V and J ends are trimmed by 8 bases and 0 bases, leaving 15 bases between them. The germline V gene specifies MGHRA as CDR1 and YSYEKL as CDR2. The CDR3 has 15 amino acids, counting the end cysteine and phenylalanine. Only the CDR3 part of the read is kept: 45 bases, read in frame from the first base.